This T cell receptor beta chain was retrieved from a study of PD-1 blockade in classical Hodgkin lymphoma. Germline V CDR1 and CDR2: LNHNV, YYDKDF (reference sequence). Unmatched junction bases numbered 6, after V lost 6 bases and J lost 4 bases. The CDR3 spans 14 residues. Worth noting for this clone: Antigen specificity is unknown.

Some clones are missing from TCRdb's copy, which holds only in-frame ones; the method was immunoSEQ multiplex PCR. This sample has about 25,000 clones; more than 75% occur once, and the top ten carry approximately 6.7%. Overall study results and limits: By cycle point C4D1, TCR diversity had risen significantly in CD4+ cells (but not CD8+ cells). Patients newly diagnosed and complete responders had comparable baseline diversity. Reports indicated that newly diagnosed patients had lower baseline TCR diversity than healthy donors did.

Each and every patient relapsed after autologous stem cell transplantation, and patients got differing brentuximab vedotin exposure. The material was peripheral blood mononuclear cells (PBMCs), obtained at baseline. The receptor's source is a human donor with classical Hodgkin lymphoma. The J gene is TRBJ2-7, the V gene TRBV15; TRBD2 agrees at 10 bases. This CDR3 is CATSIAGGSYEQYF. CDR3 nucleotide sequence: TGTGCCACCAGTATAGCGGGGGGCTCTTACGAGCAGTACTTC.